A selection of T cell receptor beta chains follows, all from one sample in a study of cytomegalovirus exposure and HLA in healthy donors. TCRdb keeps only in-frame clones here, not all; method: immunoSEQ multiplex PCR. The sample lists about 160,000 clones; 80% were seen once. The specimen was PBMCs. The receptors derive from a male donor in good health and CMV-seropositive. Both conserved end residues are trimmed from each CDR3. A D gene is named only where the DNA matches it firmly.

v_gene	d_gene	j_gene	CDR3aa
TRBV11-2	-	TRBJ2-7	ASSLSAQSYEQY
TRBV7-2	TRBD2	TRBJ2-1	ASSSRERGYNEQF
TRBV28	TRBD1	TRBJ1-4	ASGTGTEKLF
TRBV4-1	-	TRBJ2-1	ASSQVGDNEQF
TRBV4-1	TRBD1	TRBJ1-3	ASSQGQGTGNTIY
TRBV11-3	TRBD2	TRBJ2-7	ASSLRTLGGRGFHEQY
TRBV6-4	-	TRBJ2-2	ASSDRTGELF
TRBV6-1	-	TRBJ1-6	ASGVNYNSPLH
TRBV6-4	-	TRBJ1-6	ASSHGGNSPLH
TRBV7-2	-	TRBJ2-2	ASSSSRGERWNTGELF
TRBV6-6	TRBD2	TRBJ2-7	ASSYRREGSYEQY
TRBV27	TRBD1	TRBJ2-5	ASNGQGAGETQY
TRBV29-1	-	TRBJ2-7	SVARQGGTYEQY
TRBV18	-	TRBJ1-2	ASSPAGEGGYT
TRBV11-1	TRBD2	TRBJ2-1	ASSLASGRSRGDEQF
TRBV7-2	-	TRBJ2-1	ASSLNSNPPNEQF
TRBV6-1	TRBD1	TRBJ1-4	ASSWDRFNEKLF
TRBV4-3	TRBD1	TRBJ1-1	ASSRKQGASQNTEAF
TRBV30	TRBD2	TRBJ2-7	ARTSGFSYEQY
TRBV6-1	TRBD1	TRBJ2-6	ASSASRDRSGANVLT
TRBV29-1	-	TRBJ2-7	SVRIANHEQY
TRBV5-4	-	TRBJ2-5	ASSFTGSRETQY
TRBV10-2	TRBD2	TRBJ2-7	ASSGGGYEQY
TRBV7-9	TRBD2	TRBJ2-3	ASSPAGTRHTDTQY
TRBV27	-	TRBJ2-5	ASSPRSGETQY
TRBV7-6	TRBD2	TRBJ2-7	ASSLIAAGLLSGEGYEQY
TRBV27	TRBD1	TRBJ2-7	ASSFRPTGMTYEQY
TRBV19	-	TRBJ2-7	ASSIVEGGAYEQY
TRBV5-4	TRBD1	TRBJ2-6	ASSAASGQGVGANVLT
TRBV7-9	TRBD2	TRBJ2-7	SSATGLAGAGDEQY
TRBV10-3	TRBD1	TRBJ2-5	AISDPRDSQETQY
TRBV5-1	TRBD1	TRBJ1-6	ASSLGARGQGDSPLH
TRBV19	-	TRBJ2-3	ASSITRSGGADTQY
TRBV7-9	TRBD1	TRBJ2-3	ASSFPGQITDTQY
TRBV5-1	-	TRBJ1-4	ASRPGVNEKLF
TRBV30	TRBD1	TRBJ1-6	AFGTGNSPLH
TRBV4-1	TRBD2	TRBJ2-7	ASSPRLAGENEQY
TRBV4-3	-	TRBJ2-3	ASSQEKRTHDTQY
TRBV25-1	-	TRBJ2-1	ASSVWANEQF
TRBV29-1	-	TRBJ2-2	STNFPGHNTGELF
TRBV2	-	TRBJ2-1	ASSGGGASSYNEQF
TRBV4-1	TRBD1	TRBJ1-2	ASSQGQGVYGYT
TRBV5-4	TRBD2	TRBJ2-2	ASSKRAGGSGELF
TRBV5-4	-	TRBJ1-3	AGQADSSGNTIY
TRBV10-3	-	TRBJ2-1	AISVREGGVNEQF
TRBV9	-	TRBJ2-7	ASSAGRGPGYEQY
TRBV11-3	-	TRBJ2-1	ASSLPSRGGSYNEQF
TRBV29-1	TRBD2	TRBJ2-1	SVAERESYNEQF
TRBV15	TRBD1	TRBJ2-5	ATSSFGQGARQETQY
TRBV7-8	-	TRBJ2-1	ASSLGWSGSYNEQF
TRBV19	-	TRBJ2-7	ASSMGATYEQY
TRBV6-6	-	TRBJ1-4	ASSTAGATNEKLF
TRBV27	-	TRBJ2-7	ASSSQGIRYEQY